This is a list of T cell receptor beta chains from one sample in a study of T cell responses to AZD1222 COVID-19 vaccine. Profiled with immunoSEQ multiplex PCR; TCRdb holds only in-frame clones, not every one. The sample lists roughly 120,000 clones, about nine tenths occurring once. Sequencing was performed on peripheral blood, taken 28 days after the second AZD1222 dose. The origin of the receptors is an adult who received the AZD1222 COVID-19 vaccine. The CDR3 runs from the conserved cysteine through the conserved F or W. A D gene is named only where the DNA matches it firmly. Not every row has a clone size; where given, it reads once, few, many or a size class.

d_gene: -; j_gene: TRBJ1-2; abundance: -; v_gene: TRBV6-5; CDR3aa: CASSYDRGANYGYTF; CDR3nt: TGTGCCAGCAGTTACGACCGTGGTGCTAACTATGGCTACACCTTC
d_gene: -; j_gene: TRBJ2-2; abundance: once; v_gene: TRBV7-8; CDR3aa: CASSSQGSGYTGELFF; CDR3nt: TGTGCCAGCAGCTCCCAGGGTAGCGGCTACACCGGGGAGCTGTTTTTT
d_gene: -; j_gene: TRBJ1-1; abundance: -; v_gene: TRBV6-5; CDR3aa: CASSPPGGTEAFF; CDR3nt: TGTGCCAGCAGCCCGCCGGGGGGCACTGAAGCTTTCTTT
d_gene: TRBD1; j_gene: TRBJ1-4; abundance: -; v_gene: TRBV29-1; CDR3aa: CSVGQGGGYEKLFF; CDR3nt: TGCAGCGTCGGACAGGGAGGAGGTTATGAAAAACTGTTTTTT
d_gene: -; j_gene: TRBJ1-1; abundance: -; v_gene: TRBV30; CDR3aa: CAWSGKTGFTEAFF; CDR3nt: TGTGCCTGGAGCGGAAAGACAGGCTTCACTGAAGCTTTCTTT
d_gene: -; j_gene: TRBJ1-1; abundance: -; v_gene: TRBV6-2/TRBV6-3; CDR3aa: CASSYPQTVTEAFF; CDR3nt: TGTGCCAGCAGTTACCCGCAGACAGTAACTGAAGCTTTCTTT
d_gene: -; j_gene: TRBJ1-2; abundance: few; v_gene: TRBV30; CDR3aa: CAWSLGVGGYTF; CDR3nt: TGTGCCTGGAGTTTGGGGGTAGGTGGCTACACCTTC
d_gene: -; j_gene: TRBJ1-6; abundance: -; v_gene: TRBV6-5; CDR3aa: CASSIFITRNSPLHF; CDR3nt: TGTGCCAGCAGCATCTTTATAACGAGGAATTCACCCCTCCACTTT
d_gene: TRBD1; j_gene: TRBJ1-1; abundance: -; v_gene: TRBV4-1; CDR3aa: CASSQGQGASTEAFF; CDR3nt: TGCGCCAGCAGCCAGGGACAGGGGGCAAGTACTGAAGCTTTCTTT
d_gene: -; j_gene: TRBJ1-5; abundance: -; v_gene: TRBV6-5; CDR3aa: CASRSAPDQPQHF; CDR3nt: TGTGCCAGCAGGTCGGCGCCTGATCAGCCCCAGCATTTT
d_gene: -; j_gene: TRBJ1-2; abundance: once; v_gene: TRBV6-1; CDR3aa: CASSDGTYGYTF; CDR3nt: TGTGCCAGCAGTGACGGAACCTATGGCTACACCTTC
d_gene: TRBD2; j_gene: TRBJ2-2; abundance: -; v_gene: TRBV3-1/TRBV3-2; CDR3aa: CASSPRREGTGELFF; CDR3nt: TGTGCCAGCAGCCCCCGACGGGAGGGCACCGGGGAGCTGTTTTTT
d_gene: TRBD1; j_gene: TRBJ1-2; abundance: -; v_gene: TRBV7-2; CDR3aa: CASSLQGDYGYTF; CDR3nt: TGTGCCAGCAGCCTACAGGGGGACTATGGCTACACCTTC
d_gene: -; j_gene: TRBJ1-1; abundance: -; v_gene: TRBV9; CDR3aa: CASSAIWDTEAFF; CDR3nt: TGTGCCAGCAGCGCTATCTGGGACACTGAAGCTTTCTTT
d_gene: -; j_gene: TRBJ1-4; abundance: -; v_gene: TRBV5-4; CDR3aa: CASSLGEVLPEKLFF; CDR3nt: TGTGCCAGCAGCTTGGGTGAAGTACTACCGGAAAAACTGTTTTTT
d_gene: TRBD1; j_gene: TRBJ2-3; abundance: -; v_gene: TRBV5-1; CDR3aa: CASSLDGTGPSTDTQYF; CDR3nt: TGCGCCAGCAGCTTGGATGGGACAGGCCCAAGCACAGATACGCAGTATTTT
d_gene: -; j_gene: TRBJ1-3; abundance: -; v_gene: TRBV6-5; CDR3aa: CASRSSSGNTIYF; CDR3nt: TGTGCCAGCAGGTCAAGCTCTGGAAACACCATATATTTT
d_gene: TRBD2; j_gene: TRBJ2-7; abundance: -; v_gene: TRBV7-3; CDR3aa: CASSPSGNYEQYF; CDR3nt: TGTGCCAGCAGTCCAAGCGGGAACTACGAGCAGTACTTC
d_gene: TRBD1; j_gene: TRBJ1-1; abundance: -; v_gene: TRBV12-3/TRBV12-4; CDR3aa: CASSLLQQGSFF; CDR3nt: TGTGCCAGCAGCCTGCTGCAACAGGGGTCTTTCTTT
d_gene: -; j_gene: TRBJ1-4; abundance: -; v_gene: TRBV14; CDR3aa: CASSHRDGPEKLFF; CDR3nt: TGTGCCAGCAGCCACCGGGACGGACCTGAAAAACTGTTTTTT
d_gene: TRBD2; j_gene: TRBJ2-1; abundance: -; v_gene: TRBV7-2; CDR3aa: CASSLLRGGVLGEQFF; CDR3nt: TGTGCCAGCAGCTTATTGCGGGGGGGCGTCTTGGGTGAGCAGTTCTTC
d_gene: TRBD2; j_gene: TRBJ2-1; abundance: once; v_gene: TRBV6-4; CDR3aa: CASSEGLASYNEQFF; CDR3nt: TGTGCCAGCAGCGAGGGACTAGCATCCTACAATGAGCAGTTCTTC
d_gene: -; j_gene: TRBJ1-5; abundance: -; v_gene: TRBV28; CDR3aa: CASSFISNQPQHF; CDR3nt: TGTGCCAGCAGTTTCATTAGCAATCAGCCCCAGCATTTT
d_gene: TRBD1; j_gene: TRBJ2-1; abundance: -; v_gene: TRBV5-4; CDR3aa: CASSPMLDRGVNEQFF; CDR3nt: TGTGCCAGCAGCCCCATGCTGGACAGGGGCGTCAATGAGCAGTTCTTC
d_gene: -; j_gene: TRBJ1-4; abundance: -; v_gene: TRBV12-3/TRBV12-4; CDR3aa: CASCGELDEKLFF; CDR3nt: TGTGCCAGCTGTGGGGAATTGGATGAAAAACTGTTTTTT
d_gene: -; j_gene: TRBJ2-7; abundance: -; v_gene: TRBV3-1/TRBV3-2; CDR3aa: CASSQDFVSTYEQYF; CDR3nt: TGTGCCAGCAGCCAAGATTTTGTCAGCACCTACGAGCAGTACTTC
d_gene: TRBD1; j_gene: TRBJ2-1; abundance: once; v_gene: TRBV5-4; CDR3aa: CASSEDRGLWNEQFF; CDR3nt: TGTGCCAGCAGCGAAGACAGGGGGCTATGGAATGAGCAGTTCTTC
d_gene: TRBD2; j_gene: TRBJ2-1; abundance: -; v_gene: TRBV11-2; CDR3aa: CASSFRTSGGSEQFF; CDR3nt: TGTGCCAGCAGCTTCCGGACTAGCGGGGGAAGTGAGCAGTTCTTC
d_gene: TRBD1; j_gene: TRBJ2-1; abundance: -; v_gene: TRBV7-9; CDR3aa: CASSLDRGPRSEQFF; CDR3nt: TGTGCCAGCAGCTTAGACAGGGGTCCCAGGAGTGAGCAGTTCTTC
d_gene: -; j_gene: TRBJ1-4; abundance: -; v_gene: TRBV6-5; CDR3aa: CASSYSAGNEKLFF; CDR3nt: TGTGCCAGCAGTTACTCGGCGGGTAATGAAAAACTGTTTTTT
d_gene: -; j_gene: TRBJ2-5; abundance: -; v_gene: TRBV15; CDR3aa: CATSRFSDLGGTQYF; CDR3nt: TGTGCCACCAGCAGATTCTCCGACTTAGGGGGGACCCAGTACTTC
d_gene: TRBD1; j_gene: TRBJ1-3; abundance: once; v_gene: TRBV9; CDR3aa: CASSEGLTGLGGNTIYF; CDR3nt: TGTGCCAGCAGCGAGGGTTTGACAGGGTTGGGTGGAAACACCATATATTTT
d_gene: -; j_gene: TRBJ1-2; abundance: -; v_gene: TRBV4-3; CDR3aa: CASSRSWEVYGYTF; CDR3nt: TGCGCCAGCAGCAGGTCGTGGGAGGTCTATGGCTACACCTTC
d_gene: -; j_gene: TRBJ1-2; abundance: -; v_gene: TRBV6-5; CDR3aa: CASSQYSGGYTF; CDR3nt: TGTGCCAGCAGTCAGTATTCGGGGGGCTACACCTTC
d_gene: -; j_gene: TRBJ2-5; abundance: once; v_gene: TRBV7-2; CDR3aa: CASSLGQPQETQYF; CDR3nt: TGTGCCAGCAGCTTAGGACAGCCCCAAGAGACCCAGTACTTC
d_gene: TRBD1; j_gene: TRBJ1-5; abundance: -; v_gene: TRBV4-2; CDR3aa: CASSRTGEVNQPQHF; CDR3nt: TGTGCCAGCAGCCGAACAGGGGAGGTAAATCAGCCCCAGCATTTT
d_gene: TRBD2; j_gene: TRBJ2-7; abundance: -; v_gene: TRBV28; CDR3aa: CASTTAGTSGGTNEQYF; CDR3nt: TGTGCCAGCACGACAGCCGGGACTAGCGGGGGGACCAACGAGCAGTACTTC
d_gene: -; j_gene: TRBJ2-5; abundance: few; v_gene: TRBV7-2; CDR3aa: CASSQGQLIKETQYF; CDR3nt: TGTGCCAGCAGCCAAGGACAGCTCATAAAAGAGACCCAGTACTTC
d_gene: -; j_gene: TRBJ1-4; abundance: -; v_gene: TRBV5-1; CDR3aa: CASSEGRNALNPNEKLFF; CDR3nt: TGCGCCAGCAGCGAGGGACGGAACGCTTTAAATCCGAATGAAAAACTGTTTTTT
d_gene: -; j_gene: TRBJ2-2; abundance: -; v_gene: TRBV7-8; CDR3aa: CASSSPVDFNTGELFF; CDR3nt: TGTGCCAGCAGCTCCCCAGTCGACTTTAACACCGGGGAGCTGTTTTTT
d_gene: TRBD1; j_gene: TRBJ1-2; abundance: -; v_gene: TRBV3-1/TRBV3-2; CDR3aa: CASSGTGRYGYTF; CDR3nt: TGTGCCAGCAGCGGGACAGGCCGCTATGGCTACACCTTC
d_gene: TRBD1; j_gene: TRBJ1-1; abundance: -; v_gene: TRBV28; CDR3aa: CASTETGESNTEAFF; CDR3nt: TGTGCCAGCACGGAGACAGGGGAGTCGAACACTGAAGCTTTCTTT
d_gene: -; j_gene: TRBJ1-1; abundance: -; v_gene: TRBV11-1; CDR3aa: CASREMDHTEAFF; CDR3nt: TGTGCCAGCAGAGAGATGGACCATACTGAAGCTTTCTTT
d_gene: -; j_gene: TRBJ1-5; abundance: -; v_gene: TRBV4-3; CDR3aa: CASSQDFGGQWGNQPQHF; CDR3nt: TGCGCCAGCAGCCAAGATTTTGGAGGACAGTGGGGTAATCAGCCCCAGCATTTT
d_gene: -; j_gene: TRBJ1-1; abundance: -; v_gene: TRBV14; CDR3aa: CASSRGRATEAFF; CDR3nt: TGTGCCAGCAGCCGCGGGAGGGCCACTGAAGCTTTCTTT
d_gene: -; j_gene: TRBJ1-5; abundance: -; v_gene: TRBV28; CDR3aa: CASSADGRGASQPQHF; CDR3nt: TGTGCCAGCAGTGCCGACGGAAGAGGGGCGAGTCAGCCCCAGCATTTT
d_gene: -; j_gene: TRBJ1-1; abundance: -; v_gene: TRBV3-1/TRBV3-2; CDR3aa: CASSQGQPGMNTEAFF; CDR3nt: TGTGCCAGCAGCCAGGGCCAGCCGGGTATGAACACTGAAGCTTTCTTT
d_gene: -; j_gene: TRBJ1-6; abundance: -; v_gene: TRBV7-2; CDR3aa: CASTEQELNSPLHF; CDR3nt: TGTGCCAGCACCGAACAGGAGCTCAATTCACCCCTCCACTTT
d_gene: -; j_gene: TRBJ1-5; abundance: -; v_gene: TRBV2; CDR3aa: CASSPDIGEWQPQHF; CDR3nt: TGTGCCAGCAGTCCTGACATAGGGGAATGGCAGCCCCAGCATTTT
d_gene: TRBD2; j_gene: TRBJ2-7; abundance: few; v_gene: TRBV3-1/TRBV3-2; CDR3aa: CASSHPPGQRGGNEQYF; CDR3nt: TGTGCCAGCAGCCACCCCCCGGGCCAGCGGGGGGGCAACGAGCAGTACTTC
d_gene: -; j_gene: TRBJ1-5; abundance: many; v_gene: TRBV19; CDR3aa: CASSTQGSGQPQHF; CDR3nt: TGTGCCAGTAGTACCCAGGGTAGTGGTCAGCCCCAGCATTTT
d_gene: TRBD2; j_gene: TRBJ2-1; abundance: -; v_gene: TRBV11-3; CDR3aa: CASSPSGGWKGEQFF; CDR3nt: TGTGCCAGCAGCCCCAGCGGGGGGTGGAAGGGTGAGCAGTTCTTC
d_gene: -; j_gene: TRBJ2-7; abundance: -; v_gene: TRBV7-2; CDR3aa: CASSLPAAGSYEQYF; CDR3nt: TGTGCCAGCAGCTTACCCGCAGCGGGCTCCTACGAGCAGTACTTC
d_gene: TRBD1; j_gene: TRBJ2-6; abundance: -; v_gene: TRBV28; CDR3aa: CASSLRTGFPSGANVLTF; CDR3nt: TGTGCCAGCAGTCTACGGACAGGGTTTCCTTCTGGGGCCAACGTCCTGACTTTC
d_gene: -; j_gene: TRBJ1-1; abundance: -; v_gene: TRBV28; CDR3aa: CASSLWGARMNTEAFF; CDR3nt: TGTGCCAGCAGTTTATGGGGGGCCCGGATGAACACTGAAGCTTTCTTT